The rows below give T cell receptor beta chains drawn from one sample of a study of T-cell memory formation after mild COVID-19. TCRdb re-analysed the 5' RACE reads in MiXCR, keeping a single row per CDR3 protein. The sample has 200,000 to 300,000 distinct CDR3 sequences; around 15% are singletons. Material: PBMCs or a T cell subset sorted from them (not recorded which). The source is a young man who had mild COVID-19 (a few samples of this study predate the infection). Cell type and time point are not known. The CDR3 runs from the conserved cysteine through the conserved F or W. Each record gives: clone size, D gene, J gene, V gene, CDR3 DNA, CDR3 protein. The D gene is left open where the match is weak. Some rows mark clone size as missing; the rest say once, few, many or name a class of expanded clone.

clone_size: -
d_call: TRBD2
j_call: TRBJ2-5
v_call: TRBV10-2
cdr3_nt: TGCGCCAGCAGCGCCATAGCGGGGAGGGGGACCCAGTACTTC
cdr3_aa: CASSAIAGRGTQYF

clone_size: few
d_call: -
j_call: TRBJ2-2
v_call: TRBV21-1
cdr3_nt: TGTGCCAGCAGGCCCTTACGGACAGTCTACACCGGGGAGCTGTTTTTT
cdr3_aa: CASRPLRTVYTGELFF

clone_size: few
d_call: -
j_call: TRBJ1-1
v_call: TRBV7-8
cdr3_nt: TGTGCCAGCAGTTCGGCCCTAGCATTCGAGGCGGGGGGGCTGAACACTGAAGCTTTCTTT
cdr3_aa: CASSSALAFEAGGLNTEAFF

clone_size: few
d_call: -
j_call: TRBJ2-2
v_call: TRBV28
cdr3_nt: TGTGCCAGCTTGGTAGCGAGAAGTGGCACCGGGGAGCTGTTTTTT
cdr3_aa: CASLVARSGTGELFF

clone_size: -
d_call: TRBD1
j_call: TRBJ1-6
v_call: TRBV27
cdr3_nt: TGTGCCAGCAGTATGTACCCGGGACAGCCCTATAATTCACCCCTCCACTTT
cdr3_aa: CASSMYPGQPYNSPLHF

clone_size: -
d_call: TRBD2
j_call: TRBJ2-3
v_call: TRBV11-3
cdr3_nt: TGTGCCAGCAGCTCTCCAGCAGCGGGGGGCACAGATACGCAGTATTTT
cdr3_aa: CASSSPAAGGTDTQYF

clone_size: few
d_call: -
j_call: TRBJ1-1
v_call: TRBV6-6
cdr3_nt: TGTGCCAGCAGCCGACCGGACGGGAACACTGAAGCTTTCTTT
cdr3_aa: CASSRPDGNTEAFF

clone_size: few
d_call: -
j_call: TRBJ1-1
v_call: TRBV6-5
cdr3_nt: TGTGCCAGCAGCCCCTCTCAGGGCGATGAAGCTTTCTTT
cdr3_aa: CASSPSQGDEAFF

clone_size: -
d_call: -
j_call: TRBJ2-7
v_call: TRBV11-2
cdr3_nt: TGTGCCAGCAGATTAGATCTGTCCAGTTTGGAGCAGTACTTC
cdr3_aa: CASRLDLSSLEQYF

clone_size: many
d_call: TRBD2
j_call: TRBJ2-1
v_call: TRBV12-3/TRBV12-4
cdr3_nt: TGTGCCAGCAGTTTGACACTAGCGAGGATGAATGAGCAGTTCTTC
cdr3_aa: CASSLTLARMNEQFF

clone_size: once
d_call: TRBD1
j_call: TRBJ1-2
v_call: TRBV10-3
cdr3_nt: TGTGCCATCAGTGAGTCCGAGGACAGGCATAACTATGGCTACACCTTC
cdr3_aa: CAISESEDRHNYGYTF

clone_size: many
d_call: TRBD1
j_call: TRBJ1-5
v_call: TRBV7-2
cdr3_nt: TGTGCCAGCAGCTGGACAGGGGGAGCCCAGCATTTT
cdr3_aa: CASSWTGGAQHF

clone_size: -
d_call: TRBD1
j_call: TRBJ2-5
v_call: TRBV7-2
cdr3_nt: TGTGCCAGCGGCCCCGTTGACAGGGGCGAAGAGACCCAGTACTTC
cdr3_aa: CASGPVDRGEETQYF

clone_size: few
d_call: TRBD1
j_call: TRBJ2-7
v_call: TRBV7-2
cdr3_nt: TGTGCCAGCAGCTCCATGGGGACAGGACAGTTCGAGCAGTACTTC
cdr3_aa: CASSSMGTGQFEQYF

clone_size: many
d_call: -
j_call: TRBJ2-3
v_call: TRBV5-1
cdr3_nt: TGCGCCAGCAGCCCGGGTCCTTCCACAGATACGCAGTATTTT
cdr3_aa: CASSPGPSTDTQYF

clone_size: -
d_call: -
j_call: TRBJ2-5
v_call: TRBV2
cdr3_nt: TGTGCCCGCTCGTCGGGCCTAGAAGAGACCCAGTACTTC
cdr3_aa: CARSSGLEETQYF

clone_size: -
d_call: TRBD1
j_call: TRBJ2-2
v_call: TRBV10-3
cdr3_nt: TGTGCCATCAGCACTGGGACAGGCAGAACCGGGGAGCTGTTTTTT
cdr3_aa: CAISTGTGRTGELFF

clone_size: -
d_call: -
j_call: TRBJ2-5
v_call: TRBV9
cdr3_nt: TGTGCCAGCAGCGCCCAACCGGGACCGCAAGAGACCCAGTACTTC
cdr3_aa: CASSAQPGPQETQYF

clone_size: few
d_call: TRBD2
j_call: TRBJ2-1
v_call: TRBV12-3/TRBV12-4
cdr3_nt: TGTGCCAGCAGTTTAGGGCCTAGCGGGGGGGCCAGCACCTCCTACAATGAGCAGTTCTTC
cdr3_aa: CASSLGPSGGASTSYNEQFF

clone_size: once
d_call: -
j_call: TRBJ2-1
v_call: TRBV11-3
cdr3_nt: TGTGCCAGCAGCTTAGGGGGGACTCGATCCTACAATGAGCAGTTCTTC
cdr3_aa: CASSLGGTRSYNEQFF

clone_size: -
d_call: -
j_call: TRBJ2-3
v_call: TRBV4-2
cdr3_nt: TGTGCCAGCAGCCAAGACCCCCACACAGATACGCAGTATTTT
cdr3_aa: CASSQDPHTDTQYF

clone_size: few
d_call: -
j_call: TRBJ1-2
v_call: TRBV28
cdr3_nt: TGTGCCAGCAGCCCCGGGACGCTTGCGGATGGCTACACCTTC
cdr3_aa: CASSPGTLADGYTF

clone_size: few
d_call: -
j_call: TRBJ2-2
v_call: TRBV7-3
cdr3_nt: TGTGCCAGCAGCTACAGCTACTCGAACACCGGGGAGCTGTTTTTT
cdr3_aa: CASSYSYSNTGELFF

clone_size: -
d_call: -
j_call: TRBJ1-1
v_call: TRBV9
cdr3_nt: TGTGCCAGCAGCGTAGATTCCCGACAGTTGGCTGAAGCTTTCTTT
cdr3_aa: CASSVDSRQLAEAFF

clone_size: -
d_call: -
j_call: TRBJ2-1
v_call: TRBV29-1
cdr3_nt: TGCAGCGTTGAAGTGAGGGTGAGGGAGTTCTTC
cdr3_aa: CSVEVRVREFF

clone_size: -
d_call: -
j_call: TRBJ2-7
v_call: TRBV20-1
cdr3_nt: TGCAGTGCTGTCCGGGACACTTTAACCTACGAGCAGTACTTC
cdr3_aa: CSAVRDTLTYEQYF

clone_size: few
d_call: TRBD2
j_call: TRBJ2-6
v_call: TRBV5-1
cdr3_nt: TGCGCCAGCAGCTGGGGGGGTACAGGCGTCCTGACTTTC
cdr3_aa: CASSWGGTGVLTF

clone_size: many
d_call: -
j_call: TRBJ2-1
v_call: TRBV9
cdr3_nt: TGTGCCAGCACCCCAGGCGGGCGATACAATGAGCAGTTCTTC
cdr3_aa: CASTPGGRYNEQFF

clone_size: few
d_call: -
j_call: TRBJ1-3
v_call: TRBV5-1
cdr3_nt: TGCGCCAGCAGCTTGGATCCGGGAAACACCATATATTTT
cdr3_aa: CASSLDPGNTIYF

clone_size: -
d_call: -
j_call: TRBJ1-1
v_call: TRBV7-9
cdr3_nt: TGTGCCAGCAGTCCTACGACAGGGAACACTGAAGCTTTCTTT
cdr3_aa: CASSPTTGNTEAFF

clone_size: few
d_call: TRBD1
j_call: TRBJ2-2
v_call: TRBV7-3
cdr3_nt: TGTGCCAGTCGACAGGACAGGCATAACACCGGGGAGCTGTTTTTT
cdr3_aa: CASRQDRHNTGELFF

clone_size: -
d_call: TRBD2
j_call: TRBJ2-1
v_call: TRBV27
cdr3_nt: TGTGCCAGCAGTTACTCCGGGACTAGCGGGATCGAGCAGTTCTTC
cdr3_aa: CASSYSGTSGIEQFF

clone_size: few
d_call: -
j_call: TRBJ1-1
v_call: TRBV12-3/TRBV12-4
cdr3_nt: TGTGCCAGCAGTCTTAGCGCTTACACTGAAGCTTTCTTT
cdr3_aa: CASSLSAYTEAFF

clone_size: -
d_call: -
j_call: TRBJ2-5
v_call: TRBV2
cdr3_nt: TGTGCCAGTGCGGCGGAACAAGAGACCCAGTACTTC
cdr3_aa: CASAAEQETQYF

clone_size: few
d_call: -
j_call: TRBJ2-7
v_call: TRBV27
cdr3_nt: TGTGCCAGCAGTTTATCTGCACGGCGGTCCTACGAGCAGTACTTC
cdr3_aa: CASSLSARRSYEQYF

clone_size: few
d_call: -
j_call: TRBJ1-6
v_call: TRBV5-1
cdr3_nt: TGCGCCAGCAGCTTGGGCAGGGGTGGAAATTCACCCCTCCACTTT
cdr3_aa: CASSLGRGGNSPLHF

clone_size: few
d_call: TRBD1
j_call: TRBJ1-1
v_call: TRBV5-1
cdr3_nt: TGCGCCAGCAGAACCGGGACAGGGAGCACTGAAGCTTTCTTT
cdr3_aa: CASRTGTGSTEAFF

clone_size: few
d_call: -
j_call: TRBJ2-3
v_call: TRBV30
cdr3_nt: TGTGCCTGCCCTTATTTGGGCACAGATACGCAGTATTTT
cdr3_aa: CACPYLGTDTQYF